This T cell receptor (beta chain) is from a study of vaccination effects on CD4 cells after COVID-19. Cultured cells yielded isolated CD4+ T cells after 10 days. Each participant was given two doses of one vaccine (BNT162b2 or mRNA-1273). Half the medium was swapped for IL-2 medium on days 3 and 7. Method: immunoSEQ multiplex PCR; TCRdb's copy keeps in-frame clones and lacks some. The data show tens of thousands of clones, roughly 74% seen once. General observations from the study: Whether induced by infection or by vaccine, clones showed marked clonal contraction late after vaccination.

As concerns this clone: Its specificity is unknown.

This CDR3 is built from 14 residues. Trimming took 0 bases from V and 1 from J, leaving 6 bases between them. Germline lookup yields CDR1 MGHDK and CDR2 SYGVNS. The chain is built from TRBV25-1 and TRBJ1-1, with D unresolved. The sequencing here drew on CD4+ T cells from PBMCs cultured without peptide, taken after COVID-19 vaccination. This sequence was found in a human donor who received a COVID-19 vaccine. The CDR3 here is CASSEYGQNTEAFF. Here the CDR3 DNA reads TGTGCCAGCAGTGAATATGGGCAGAACACTGAAGCTTTCTTT.